This T cell receptor (beta chain) was sequenced in a study of radiation and T cells in renal cell carcinoma. For the study at large: Nephrectomy followed 15 Gy stereotactic body radiation by 4 weeks.

Time point indicated: blood 2 weeks post-SBRT. Stated treatment: 15 Gy SBRT to primary tumor, nephrectomy 4 weeks later. The CDR3 extends over 16 amino acids. CDR1 LNHNV and CDR2 YYDKDF come from the germline V gene (reference sequence). As concerns this clone: Antigen specificity is unknown.

Study results and caveats: Pretreatment tumor biopsies were lacking, so baseline clonotypes are unknown.

Generated by immunoSEQ multiplex PCR, the TCRdb table keeps only in-frame clones and is missing some. The profile shows over 60,000 clones, 80% to 90% of them singletons. The TCR sequence derives from a woman between 50 and 59 years old with renal cell carcinoma. The sample in question was blood, obtained from a patient whose treatment included radiotherapy and nephrectomy. The genes are TRBV15 and TRBJ2-5; either TRBD1 or TRBD2 may supply D (5 bases each). Matching the DNA end better, TRBJ2-7 makes the J call doubtful. This chain's CDR3 is CATSRDWSRDDYEQYF. CDR3 coding DNA: TGTGCCACCAGCAGAGATTGGTCCAGGGACGACTACGAGCAGTACTTC.